This is a list of T cell receptor beta chains from one sample in a study of T cell repertoires in cytomegalovirus infection. Each CDR3 protein is one row after TCRdb ran MiXCR on the reads. The sample holds about 770,000 distinct CDR3 sequences; under 35% are singletons and the top ten take 10% to 15%. No antigen has been assigned to these receptors. The material was cultured CD8+ T cells from PBMCs, obtained from culture after CMV antigen stimulation. These receptors originate from a human donor in good health (CMV status not recorded). Some clones in this sample may be carry-over from other donors' samples. CDR3s include the opening cysteine and the closing phenylalanine or tryptophan. The D gene is left open where the match is weak. Size tells how often a clone was seen (once, few, many) or the class of an expanded clone, and some rows leave it out.

v_call	d_call	j_call	clone_size	cdr3_nt	cdr3_aa
TRBV7-2	TRBD2	TRBJ2-2	many	TGTGCCAGCAGCTTAGCTGCGAGTAGCGGGGGGGCCCAATCAGGGGAGCTGTTTTTT	CASSLAASSGGAQSGELFF
TRBV12-3/TRBV12-4	TRBD2	TRBJ2-1	many	TGTGCCAGCACCAAATCCTCTAGCGGGGGGCGGTGGAATGAGCAGTTCTTC	CASTKSSSGGRWNEQFF
TRBV7-2	TRBD2	TRBJ2-7	many	TGTGCCAGCAGCTTAAGTGGGGGGGCCTACGAGCAGTACTTC	CASSLSGGAYEQYF
TRBV7-9	TRBD2	TRBJ2-1	-	TGTGCCAGCAGCGGGACTAGCCAGAATGAGCAGTTCTTC	CASSGTSQNEQFF
TRBV7-9	-	TRBJ2-3	few	TGTGCCAGCAGCTTTGAGAACCGATACAATACAGATACGCAGTATTTT	CASSFENRYNTDTQYF
TRBV5-4	TRBD1	TRBJ1-2	-	TGTGCCAGCAGCCCGTGGACAGGGACTTATGGCTACACCTTC	CASSPWTGTYGYTF
TRBV7-9	-	TRBJ2-3	few	TGTGCCAGCAGCCACTTCCAGGGATCTAGCACAGATACGCAGTATTTT	CASSHFQGSSTDTQYF
TRBV9	TRBD1	TRBJ1-5	-	TGTGCCAGCAGCCCCCATGGGACAGTCAATCAGCCCCAGCATTTT	CASSPHGTVNQPQHF
TRBV6-6	TRBD2	TRBJ2-1	few	TGTGCCAGCAGTTACCTCCCTGCGGGGGGCTCCTACAATGAGCAGTTCTTC	CASSYLPAGGSYNEQFF
TRBV5-6	TRBD1	TRBJ2-5	-	TGTGCCAGCAGCCGTGGGACAGGGTCAGTCAGAGAGACCCAGTACTTC	CASSRGTGSVRETQYF
TRBV14	-	TRBJ2-1	-	TGTGCCAGCAGCCACCCGGCAGGGCCTGAGCAGTTCTTC	CASSHPAGPEQFF
TRBV28	TRBD1	TRBJ1-2	-	TGTGCCAGCAGTTTATGGAGGACAGGGGGCGAGGACTATGGCTACACCTTC	CASSLWRTGGEDYGYTF
TRBV2	-	TRBJ2-3	-	TGTGCCACCACTTTTGGAAATACGCAGTATTTT	CATTFGNTQYF
TRBV2	-	TRBJ2-7	-	TGTGCCAGCAAGGGAGGGGGACCTTACTCCTACGAGCAGTACTTC	CASKGGGPYSYEQYF
TRBV9	-	TRBJ1-4	many	TGTGCCAGCAGCGTAGAGGGGGAGGCTAATGAAAAACTGTTTTTT	CASSVEGEANEKLFF
TRBV27	-	TRBJ1-6	-	TGTGCCAGCAGTTTACGGGGACCCTCCTATAATTCACCCCTCCACTTT	CASSLRGPSYNSPLHF
TRBV7-9	-	TRBJ1-3	few	TGTGCCAGCAGCTTAGTCGAAGGGGGTGGAAACACCATATATTTT	CASSLVEGGGNTIYF
TRBV19	-	TRBJ1-2	few	TGTGCCAGTAGTAAAGGACAGAAATTCAATGGCTACACCTTC	CASSKGQKFNGYTF
TRBV7-9	-	TRBJ1-5	few	TGTGCCAGCAGCCGGTGGTGGGGACAGCCCCAGCATTTT	CASSRWWGQPQHF
TRBV7-7	-	TRBJ2-5	few	TGTGCTAGCAGCTTACGACCAGCTTCACTGGTGGAGACCCAGTACTTC	CASSLRPASLVETQYF
TRBV27	-	TRBJ2-5	few	TGTGCCAGCAGACATCAAGAGACCCAGTACTTC	CASRHQETQYF
TRBV25-1	-	TRBJ1-4	few	TGTGCCAGCAGTGTACCGGGACACCCGGACGAAAAACTGTTTTTT	CASSVPGHPDEKLFF
TRBV27	-	TRBJ1-2	-	TGTGCCAGCAGTTTATCAGTGGGGGGGGGCGACTATGGCTACACCTTC	CASSLSVGGGDYGYTF
TRBV12-3/TRBV12-4	TRBD1	TRBJ1-5	-	TGTGCCAGCAGCCAGGACAGGGGGAACAGCAATCAGCCCCAGCATTTT	CASSQDRGNSNQPQHF
TRBV20-1	-	TRBJ1-2	many	TGCAGTGCTAGATACCAGGGGAGCGGTGGCTACACCTTC	CSARYQGSGGYTF
TRBV11-3	-	TRBJ2-1	-	TGTGCCAGCAGCTTAGTTTCTGAGCTCCTAGGGTACAATGAGCAGTTCTTC	CASSLVSELLGYNEQFF
TRBV6-6	-	TRBJ2-1	-	TGTGCCAGCAGTTACCCGGGGAGTAACAATGAGCAGTTCTTC	CASSYPGSNNEQFF
TRBV20-1	-	TRBJ1-1	-	TGCAGTGCTAGAGATGGGGTGTGGACTGAAGCTTTCTTT	CSARDGVWTEAFF
TRBV7-2	-	TRBJ1-1	-	TGTGCCAGCAGCTTAGAGCCAGGGTATGCTGAAGCTTTCTTT	CASSLEPGYAEAFF
TRBV2	-	TRBJ1-1	-	TGTGCCAGCAGTGACGAAGGGTACGACACTGAAGCTTTCTTT	CASSDEGYDTEAFF
TRBV7-6	TRBD1	TRBJ2-3	many	TGTGCCAGCAGTCCTACAGGGGCCCGCACAGATACGCAGTATTTT	CASSPTGARTDTQYF
TRBV20-1	TRBD2	TRBJ2-5	few	TGCAGTGCGGGGGGGAAATATGGGACCCAGTACTTC	CSAGGKYGTQYF
TRBV3-1	-	TRBJ2-1	-	TGTGCCAGCAGCCAAGACGACGTCGATACCACAATTTGGGAGCAGTTCTTC	CASSQDDVDTTIWEQFF
TRBV19	-	TRBJ1-1	once	TGTGCCAGTAGTGTTATACAGGGAGAGGCTTTCTTT	CASSVIQGEAFF
TRBV6-5	-	TRBJ1-2	-	TGTGCCAGCAGTTACTCAAACAGTGGCTACACCTTC	CASSYSNSGYTF
TRBV6-6	TRBD2	TRBJ2-4	-	TGTGCCAGCAGTTACCCACGCGGGGGGCTGGGGGGGGTTCTAGCCAAAAACATTCAGTACTTC	CASSYPRGGLGGVLAKNIQYF
TRBV19	-	TRBJ1-4	-	TGTGCCAGTACCTTCCAGGCTAGAGCCGAAAAACTGTTTTTT	CASTFQARAEKLFF
TRBV7-9	TRBD1	TRBJ2-2	few	TGTGCCAGCAGCTCCCGGGACAGGGTGGCCACCGGGGAGCTGTTTTTT	CASSSRDRVATGELFF
TRBV6-5	-	TRBJ1-5	few	TGTGCCAGCAGGGAGGGCAATCAGCCCCAGCATTTT	CASREGNQPQHF